This T cell receptor beta chain was found in a study of blood T cell repertoires in COVID-19. Study information: Sites in the United States, Italy and Spain provided acute and convalescent COVID-19 samples.

The CDR3 has 14 amino acids. V dropped 6 bases and J dropped 5 bases, with 16 bases sitting between them. CDR1 is MDHEN, CDR2 SYDVKM, per germline. Assay used: immunoSEQ multiplex PCR; TCRdb lists only in-frame clones, some missing. The sample shows under 200,000 clones, around 80% of them seen only once. Recruited during active infection, patients (from Seattle) were subsequently followed longitudinally. Sample: peripheral blood. J is TRBJ1-1 and V is TRBV28, with D maybe TRBD1 (5 bases). The clonotype comes from a woman in her sixties or seventies with COVID-19, enrolled during active disease. The CDR3 spells CASSPPGGRTEAFF. In DNA form, the CDR3 reads TGTGCCAGCAGCCCCCCCGGGGGAAGGACTGAAGCTTTCTTT.